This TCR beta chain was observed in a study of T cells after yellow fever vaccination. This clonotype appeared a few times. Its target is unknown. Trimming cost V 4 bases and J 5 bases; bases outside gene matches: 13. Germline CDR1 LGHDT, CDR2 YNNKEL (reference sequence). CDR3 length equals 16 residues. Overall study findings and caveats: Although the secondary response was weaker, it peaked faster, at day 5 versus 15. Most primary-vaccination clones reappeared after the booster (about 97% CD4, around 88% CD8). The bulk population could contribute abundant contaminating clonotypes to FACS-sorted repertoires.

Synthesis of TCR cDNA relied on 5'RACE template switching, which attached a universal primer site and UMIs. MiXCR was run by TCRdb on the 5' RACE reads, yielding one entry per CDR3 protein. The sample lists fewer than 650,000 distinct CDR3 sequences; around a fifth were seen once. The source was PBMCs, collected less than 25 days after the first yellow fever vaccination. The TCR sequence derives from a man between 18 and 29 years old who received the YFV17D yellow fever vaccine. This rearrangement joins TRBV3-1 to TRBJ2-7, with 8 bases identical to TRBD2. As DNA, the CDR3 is TGTGCCAGCAGCCCCGAGACTGTCGGGGGGGCCAACGAGCAGTACTTC. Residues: CASSPETVGGANEQYF.